This entry features one T cell receptor beta chain sequence. Its antigen is not known. These data are taken from a study of T cells in localized non-small cell lung cancer. Findings and caveats of the study: Researchers found a median around 61 of the top 100 tumor clones in adjacent lung. Only one tumor region went through sequencing, so heterogeneity may still be there. Elevated blood T cell density was associated with longer overall survival. In uninvolved adjacent lung, T cell clonality reached its highest value, exceeding tumor.

Germline CDR1 and CDR2: SGHRS and YFSETQ. Unmatched junction bases numbered 17, after V lost 1 base and J lost 15 bases. CDR3 size: 16 residues. Assay: immunoSEQ multiplex PCR; the TCRdb copy retains only in-frame clones and omits some. Of about 76,000 clones in the sample, around 84% are singletons; the top ten hold 1% to 1.5%. The chain links TRBV5-1 to TRBJ2-1; TRBD2 matches at 9 bases. The material sequenced was peripheral blood, taken before any cancer treatment. This TCR derives from a female donor over 55 with stage I lung adenocarcinoma. CDR3 residues: CASSLLPASGDSFRFF. Written as DNA, the CDR3 is TGCGCCAGCAGCTTGCTTCCGGCTAGCGGGGACTCTTTCCGGTTCTTC.